Listed here are 29 T cell receptor beta chains from one sample, sequenced in a study of blood T cell repertoires in COVID-19. Sequencing used immunoSEQ multiplex PCR; TCRdb keeps in-frame clones, though not all of them. The sample includes hundreds of thousands of clones, 83% of them seen just once. The material sequenced was PBMCs or T cells enriched from blood (not recorded which). These receptors originate from a woman aged 45 to 65 who had been exposed to COVID-19.

J is TRBJ1-3 and V is TRBV7-8, with TRBD1 matching over 11 bases. Germline trimming cut 2 bases from V and 7 bases from J; bases unmatched to any gene: 10. CDR1 SGHVS and CDR2 FQNEAQ come from the germline V gene. The length of the CDR3 is 17 residues. The CDR3 DNA is TGTGCCAGCAGCTTATCAATGGGGACAGGGGGAATCAACACCATATATTTT. Protein product: CASSLSMGTGGINTIYF.

For this clone: One end of the junction varies from germline; a read error may be responsible. The chain carries TRBV28 and TRBJ1-4, with 9 bases lining up with TRBD1. Germline values: CDR1 MDHEN, CDR2 SYDVKM. The CDR3 consists of 15 residues. Written as DNA, the CDR3 is TGTGCCAGCGGTTTCTCCGGGACAGGGAATGAAAAACTGTTTTTT. It specifies CASGFSGTGNEKLFF.

This chain uses TRBV28 with TRBJ1-6; D gene ambiguous. Trimming took 3 bases from V and 4 from J, leaving 10 bases between them. The CDR3 is made up of 15 amino acids. Germline V gene data show CDR1 as MDHEN and CDR2 as SYDVKM. The CDR3 sequence: CASSLGAGYNSPLHF. DNA for the CDR3: TGTGCCAGCAGTTTGGGAGCCGGGTATAATTCACCCCTCCACTTT.

The genes are TRBV9 and TRBJ1-2; 7 bases are a match to TRBD1. The CDR3 is 15 amino acids. CDR1 and CDR2 from the germline V gene are SGDLS and YYNGEE. The V segment lost 0 bases and the J segment 2 bases; nucleotides outside the gene matches: 4. The CDR3 DNA is TGTGCCAGCAGCGTAGGACAGGGAAGAAACTATGGCTACACCTTC. Amino acid sequence: CASSVGQGRNYGYTF.

The rearrangement uses TRBV6-2 or TRBV6-3 and TRBJ2-1, with TRBD2 matching 10 bases. After removal of 7 bases from V and 9 bases from J, the junction contained 12 bases not matched to a gene. The CDR3 consists of 15 residues. CDR1 is MNHEY, CDR2 SVGEGT, per germline. This chain's CDR3 is CASTPGVAGGGEQFF. As DNA, the CDR3 is TGTGCCAGCACCCCGGGGGTAGCGGGGGGTGGTGAGCAGTTCTTC.

The chain joins TRBV7-9 to TRBJ1-2; D unresolved. The V gene lost 8 bases and the J gene lost 7 bases, with 17 bases spanning the gap. CDR3 length: 13 amino acids. The V gene's germline CDR1 is SEHNR and CDR2 FQNEAQ (reference sequence). The CDR3 protein is CASRPDPGSGYTF. The CDR3 DNA follows: TGTGCCAGCCGGCCGGACCCGGGGTCTGGCTACACCTTC.

This chain links TRBV4-1 with TRBJ2-2; D perhaps matches TRBD1 (5 bases). The CDR3 contains 16 residues. V gave up 1 base and J gave up 5 bases, with 14 bases separating them. In germline, CDR1 is MGHRA, CDR2 YSYEKL. This CDR3 is CASSQAGFWSTGELFF. Here the CDR3 DNA reads TGCGCCAGCAGCCAAGCAGGGTTTTGGTCTACCGGGGAGCTGTTTTTT.

V is TRBV7-9 and J is TRBJ1-1, with TRBD1 identical over 11 bases. Per germline, CDR1 SEHNR and CDR2 FQNEAQ (reference sequence). V dropped 6 bases and J dropped 5; count of bases not matched to a gene: 14. The CDR3 contains 17 residues. The DNA for the CDR3 is TGTGCCAGCAGAGCTATTGGACAGGGGGCAAGGGGGACTGAAGCTTTCTTT. As protein: CASRAIGQGARGTEAFF.

This clone was found once. This chain connects TRBV6-6 to TRBJ2-7, with 9 bases identical to TRBD2. The CDR3 covers 14 residues. Germline V CDR1 and CDR2: MNHNY, SVGAGI (reference sequence). The V segment lost 6 bases and the J segment 1 base; nucleotides outside the gene matches: 4. The CDR3 DNA is TGTGCCAGCAGGGAGACTAGCGGATCCTACGAGCAGTACTTC. Amino acids: CASRETSGSYEQYF.

The count of this clone is one. The chain employs TRBV3-1 (or the pseudogene TRBV3-2) and TRBJ2-1; D may be TRBD2 (5 bases). The CDR3 sequence is 16 residues long. CDR1 is LGHDT, CDR2 YNNKEL, per germline (reference sequence). Trimming took off 2 bases at V and 0 bases at J, with 11 bases between the two ends. In DNA form, the CDR3 reads TGTGCCAGCAGCCAACCTTTAGGGAGCTCCTACAATGAGCAGTTCTTC. It translates to CASSQPLGSSYNEQFF.

V is TRBV25-1 and J is TRBJ1-1; tentative D call: TRBD1 (5 bases). V was clipped by 6 bases and J by 10 bases, with 15 bases between them. The CDR3 length is 12 residues. Germline CDR1 and CDR2: MGHDK and SYGVNS. The CDR3 here is CASSQGLGGAFF. The DNA for the CDR3 is TGTGCCAGCAGCCAAGGGTTGGGGGGAGCTTTCTTT.

The chain has TRBV7-3 and TRBJ2-1; 10 nucleotides line up with TRBD1. The J segment lost 6 bases and the V segment lost 5 bases, leaving 4 bases of the junction unmatched. This CDR3 contains 14 residues. Germline CDR1 reads SGHTA; CDR2 reads FQGTGA. The CDR3 DNA reads TGTGCCAGCAGCCTCCGGGACAGGGGCAATGAGCAGTTCTTC. Amino acids: CASSLRDRGNEQFF.

The chain joins TRBV6-5 to TRBJ1-1; 10 bases are shared with TRBD1. From germline, CDR1 is MNHEY and CDR2 SVGAGI. The CDR3 extends over 14 amino acids. Trimming removed 5 bases from V and 10 bases from J; junction bases left unmatched: 10. CDR3 sequence: CASSRDRGEGAAFF. As DNA, the CDR3 is TGTGCCAGCAGTCGGGACAGGGGCGAAGGAGCAGCTTTCTTT.

The chain carries TRBV24-1 and TRBJ2-2, with 8 bases fitting TRBD1. CDR1 KGHDR and CDR2 SFDVKD come from the germline V gene. The CDR3 sequence is 15 residues long. Trimming took 4 bases from V and 1 from J; bases not matched to a gene: 1. CDR3 nucleotides: TGTGCCACCAGTGAAACAGGGGGGAACACCGGGGAGCTGTTTTTT. It encodes CATSETGGNTGELFF.

The chain recombines TRBV10-3 with TRBJ2-7, with 11 bases identical to TRBD1. Germline V lookup: CDR1 ENHRY, CDR2 SYGVKD. CDR3 length equals 14 residues. V lost 6 bases to trimming and J lost 6 bases; unmatched junction nucleotides: 7. CDR3 residues: CAIRLGTGGFEQYF. As DNA, the CDR3 is TGTGCCATCAGACTCGGGACAGGGGGTTTCGAGCAGTACTTC.

A note on this clone: A read error may produce the germline difference seen at one junction end. This sequence joins TRBV5-1 and TRBJ2-4; maybe TRBD1 (6 bases). CDR3 length equals 8 residues. In germline, CDR1 is SGHRS, CDR2 YFSETQ. CDR3 DNA sequence: TGCGCCAGCAGCTCCAGGGGCTTC. It translates to CASSSRGF.

This chain uses TRBV3-1 (or the pseudogene TRBV3-2) with TRBJ2-1, with 13 bases identical to TRBD2. Trimming cost V 3 bases and J 7 bases; bases outside gene matches: 6. The CDR3 is 16 residues long. CDR1 is LGHDT, CDR2 YNNKEL, per germline (reference sequence). CDR3 in amino acids: CASSHRTSGGENEQFF. Written as DNA, the CDR3 is TGTGCCAGCAGCCATCGAACTAGCGGGGGGGAAAATGAGCAGTTCTTC.

This rearrangement joins TRBV5-1 to TRBJ1-2; D remains unclear. Germline CDR1 reads SGHRS; CDR2 reads YFSETQ. The CDR3 runs 12 residues. The V end was cut by 0 bases, the J end by 10 bases, with 10 bases between. CDR3 loop: CASSLGGGYYTF. The CDR3 DNA sequence: TGCGCCAGCAGCTTGGGCGGCGGGTACTACACCTTC.

The chain links TRBV10-3 to TRBJ1-4, with unresolved D. The germline V gene encodes CDR1 ENHRY and CDR2 SYGVKD. The V end lost 0 bases, the J end lost 7 bases, and 3 bases lay between the germline ends. CDR3 length: 12 amino acids. CDR3 loop: CAISESSEKLFF. The CDR3 DNA is TGTGCCATCAGTGAGTCCTCTGAAAAACTGTTTTTT.

There are a few counts of this clone. V and J are TRBV5-1 and TRBJ1-4; 9 positions match TRBD1. V was pared by 1 base and J by 5 bases, with 3 bases of the junction left unmatched. This CDR3 contains 15 residues. Germline CDR1 SGHRS, CDR2 YFSETQ. Written as DNA, the CDR3 is TGCGCCAGCAGCTTGACCACAGGGGGCAATGAAAAACTGTTTTTT. This encodes CASSLTTGGNEKLFF. Combining the CDR3 with reference TRBV5-1 and TRBJ1-4 gives the whole variable domain KAGVTQTPRYLIKTRGQQVTLSCSPISGHRSVSWYQQTPGQGLQFLFEYFSETQRNKGNFPGRFSGRQFSNSRSEMNVSTLELGDSALYLCASSLTTGGNEKLFFGSGTQLSVL.

The chain recombines TRBV3-1 (or the pseudogene TRBV3-2) with TRBJ2-1; D gene unclear. Deletions cut 4 bases from V and 8 bases from J, with 9 bases between. Germline loops: CDR1 LGHDT, CDR2 YNNKEL (reference sequence). This CDR3 is 12 amino acids long. This CDR3 is CASSRLSYEQFF. The CDR3 DNA reads TGTGCCAGCAGCCGTCTTAGTTATGAGCAGTTCTTC.

CDR3 residues: CASSINAGLRETQYF. CDR3 nucleotide sequence: TGTGCCAGTAGTATTAACGCGGGGCTGCGGGAGACCCAGTACTTC. The chain recombines TRBV19 with TRBJ2-5; maybe TRBD2 (6 bases). This CDR3 comprises 15 residues. Trimming pared 3 bases from V and 5 bases from J, leaving 16 bases between. Germline lookup yields CDR1 LNHDA and CDR2 SQIVND (reference sequence).

CDR3 nucleotide sequence: TGTGCCAGCAGCTTTTTATCCGGGACAGGGGGCGAAAAACTGTTTTTT. The encoded protein is CASSFLSGTGGEKLFF. The chain joins TRBV7-9 to TRBJ1-4; 12 nucleotides align to TRBD1. Germline values: CDR1 SEHNR, CDR2 FQNEAQ (reference sequence). J was trimmed by 8 bases and V by 3 bases; bases with no gene match: 7. The CDR3 runs 16 residues.

The chain is built from TRBV9 and TRBJ1-4, with 9 bases lining up with TRBD1. V was pared by 4 bases and J by 8 bases, with 15 bases of the junction left unmatched. The CDR3 is 17 amino acids. Germline loops: CDR1 SGDLS, CDR2 YYNGEE. CDR3 nucleotide sequence: TGTGCCAGCAGCCCCCTCGGACAGGGGATTCCCCAGGAAAAACTGTTTTTT. Translating gives CASSPLGQGIPQEKLFF. The whole variable domain, filled in from reference TRBV9 and TRBJ1-4, reads DSGVTQTPKHLITATGQRVTLRCSPRSGDLSVYWYQQSLDQGLQFLIQYYNGEERAKGNILERFSAQQFPDLHSELNLSSLELGDSALYFCASSPLGQGIPQEKLFFGSGTQLSVL.

This clone was observed once. The V and J genes are TRBV4-3 and TRBJ1-6; D not resolved. The CDR3 runs 14 residues. The V gene lost 0 bases and the J gene lost 3 bases, with 3 bases spanning the gap. From germline, CDR1 is LGHNA and CDR2 YSLEER. The CDR3 DNA reads TGCGCCAGCAGCCAAGACAGCTATAATTCACCCCTCCACTTT. This encodes CASSQDSYNSPLHF.

The J gene is TRBJ1-2, the V gene TRBV23-1; TRBD1 aligns across 8 bases. TRBV23-1 is given ORF status, its function remaining uncertain. V lost 8 bases to trimming and J lost 6 bases; unmatched junction nucleotides: 14. The CDR3 has 15 amino acids. The CDR3: CASPPRRGRIDGYTF. CDR3 nucleotide sequence: TGCGCCAGCCCCCCCCGCAGGGGGCGAATTGATGGCTACACCTTC.

The gene calls are TRBV4-3 and TRBJ2-1, with 9 bases aligning to TRBD2. The CDR3 runs 16 residues. V was clipped by 0 bases and J by 8 bases; unmatched bases: 8. Germline V gene sequence: CDR1 LGHNA, CDR2 YSLEER. This CDR3 is CASSQERAGGPDEQFF. For the CDR3, the DNA is TGCGCCAGCAGCCAAGAGAGGGCGGGGGGGCCAGATGAGCAGTTCTTC.

This chain joins TRBV30 and TRBJ2-3, with TRBD1 matching over 7 bases. Germline CDR1 is GTSNPN and CDR2 is SVGIG (reference sequence). The CDR3 spans 13 residues. The trim removed 4 bases at V and 4 bases at J, leaving 5 bases unmatched. CDR3 loop: CAWNQGVPDTQYF. The DNA for the CDR3 is TGTGCCTGGAACCAGGGGGTTCCAGATACGCAGTATTTT.

This sequence joins TRBV7-9 and TRBJ1-1; D remains unclear. V shed 5 bases and J shed 1 base, with 20 bases lying between them. Germline loops: CDR1 SEHNR, CDR2 FQNEAQ (reference sequence). This CDR3 has 17 amino acids. In DNA form, the CDR3 reads TGTGCCAGCAGCCATGAAGGTTCGCTTTCGGGGAACACTGAAGCTTTCTTT. Amino acids: CASSHEGSLSGNTEAFF.